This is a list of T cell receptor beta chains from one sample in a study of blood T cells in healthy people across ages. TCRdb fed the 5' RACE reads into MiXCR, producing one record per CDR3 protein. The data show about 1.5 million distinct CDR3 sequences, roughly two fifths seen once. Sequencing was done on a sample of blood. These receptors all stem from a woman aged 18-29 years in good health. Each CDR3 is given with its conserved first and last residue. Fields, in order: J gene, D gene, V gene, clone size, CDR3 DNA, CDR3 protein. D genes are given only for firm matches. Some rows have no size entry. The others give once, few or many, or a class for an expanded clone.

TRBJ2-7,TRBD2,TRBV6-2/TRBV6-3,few,TGTGCCAGCAGTTACACAGCGGGGGGACCCTACGAGCAGTACTTC,CASSYTAGGPYEQYF
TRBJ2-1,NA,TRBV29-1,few,TGCAGCGTTGAAGATCTCCTATCCAATGAGCAGTTCTTC,CSVEDLLSNEQFF
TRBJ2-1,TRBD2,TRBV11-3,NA,TGTGCCAGCAGCCCCGGGGAGGGCCATACGAATGAGCAGTTCTTC,CASSPGEGHTNEQFF
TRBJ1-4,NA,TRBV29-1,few,TGCAGCGTTGGGCACGACAGTCGCGAAAAACTGTTTTTT,CSVGHDSREKLFF
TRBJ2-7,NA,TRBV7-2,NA,TGTGCCAGCAGCTTAGCGCCGAAGACTGGCGAGCAGTACTTC,CASSLAPKTGEQYF
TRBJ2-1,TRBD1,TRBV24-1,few,TGTGCCACCAGTGACCCACAGGGGGATACTGGCGGGACCTCCTACAATGAGCAGTTCTTC,CATSDPQGDTGGTSYNEQFF
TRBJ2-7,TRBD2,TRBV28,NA,TGTGCCAGCCGAACGGGCCCCCCGGGACTAGATCTACTGAGGGCCTACGAGCAGTACTTC,CASRTGPPGLDLLRAYEQYF
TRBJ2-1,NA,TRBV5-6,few,TGTGCCAGCAGCTTGGTGGGCACTCGGCAGTTCTTC,CASSLVGTRQFF
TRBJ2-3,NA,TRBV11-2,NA,TGTGCCAGCAGCTTAGTTCAACCGGATACGCAGTATTTT,CASSLVQPDTQYF
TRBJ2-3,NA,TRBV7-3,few,TGTGCCAGCAGCTTAACCGGGCCCCGGATTGGAGATACGCAGTATTTT,CASSLTGPRIGDTQYF
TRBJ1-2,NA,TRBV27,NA,TGTGCCAGCAGTTTATCGTCCAGGTTTCATGGCTACACCTTC,CASSLSSRFHGYTF
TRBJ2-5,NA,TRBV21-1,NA,TGTGCCAGCAGCAACCAGGAGGGGGCAGAGACCCAGTACTTT,CASSNQEGAETQYF
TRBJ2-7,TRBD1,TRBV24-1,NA,TGTGCCACCAGCTGGCAGGGGGCGATACTGGGCGAGCAGTACTTC,CATSWQGAILGEQYF
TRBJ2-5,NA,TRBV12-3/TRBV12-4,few,TGTGCCAGCATCAAGGGGGGTTTCCAAGAGACCCAGTACTTC,CASIKGGFQETQYF
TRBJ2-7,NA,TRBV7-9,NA,TGTGCCAGCAGCCGCGAAAGGTACGAGCAGTACTTC,CASSRERYEQYF
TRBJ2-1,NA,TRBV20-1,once,TGCAGTGCTAGAGATCGGGTAAAGGACTCACAAGAGACCCAGTTCTTC,CSARDRVKDSQETQFF
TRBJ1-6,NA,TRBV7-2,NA,TGTGCCAGCAGCTCCTCGCAAGGGGCTCTCCACTTT,CASSSSQGALHF
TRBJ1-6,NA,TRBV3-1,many,TGCGCCAGCAGCCAAGGCTCCTATAATTCACCCCTCCACTTT,CASSQGSYNSPLHF
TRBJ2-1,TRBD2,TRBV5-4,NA,TGTGCCAGCAGCTCGCTAGCGGGGGGGCCCCCTGAGCAGTTCTTC,CASSSLAGGPPEQFF
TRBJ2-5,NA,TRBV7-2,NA,TGTGCCAGCAGCTGGCAGTTGGGTGAGCAGTACTTC,CASSWQLGEQYF
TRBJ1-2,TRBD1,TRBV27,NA,TGTGCCAGCAGACGGACAGGGGGTGATGGCTACACCTTC,CASRRTGGDGYTF
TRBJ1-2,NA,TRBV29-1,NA,TGCAGCGTTGACCGTCAGGGCGTTGGCTACACCTTC,CSVDRQGVGYTF
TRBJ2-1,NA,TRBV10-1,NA,TGCGCCAGCAGTGGCCCCGGGACCCCGTACAATGAGCAGTTCTTC,CASSGPGTPYNEQFF
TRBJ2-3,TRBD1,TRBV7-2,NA,TGTGCCAGCAGCCCGACAGGGGGGAAGCCAGATACGCAGTATTTT,CASSPTGGKPDTQYF
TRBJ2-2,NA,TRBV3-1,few,TGTGCCAGCAGCCGAGGTTGGGACACCGGGGAGCTGTTTTTT,CASSRGWDTGELFF
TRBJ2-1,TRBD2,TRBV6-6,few,TGTGCCAGCAGTCACGGGTCTAGCGGGAGGGGGCAGTTCTTC,CASSHGSSGRGQFF
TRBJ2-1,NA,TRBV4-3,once,TGCGCCAGCAGCCAAGCGGACAACTCCTACAATGAGCAGTTCTTC,CASSQADNSYNEQFF
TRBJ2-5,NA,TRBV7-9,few,TGTGCCAGCGGGCCCGGCGGGGAGCAGTACTTC,CASGPGGEQYF
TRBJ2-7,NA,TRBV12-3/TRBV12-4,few,TGTGCCAGCACCCAGGGAGTATTCGGCGAGCAGTACTTC,CASTQGVFGEQYF
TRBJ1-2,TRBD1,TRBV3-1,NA,TGTGCCAGCACCCGGACAGGGAGGGGTGGCTACACCTTC,CASTRTGRGGYTF
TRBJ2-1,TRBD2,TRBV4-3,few,TGCGCCAGCAGCCAGGGACTAGCGGGAGTCAGTGAGCAGTTCTTC,CASSQGLAGVSEQFF
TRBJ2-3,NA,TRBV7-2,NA,TGTGCCAGACAGGAGAGCACAGATACGCAGTATTTT,CARQESTDTQYF
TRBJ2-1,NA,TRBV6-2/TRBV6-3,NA,TGTGCCAGCAGTTACGGTGCGGGGGCGCTCTACAATGAGCAGTTCTTC,CASSYGAGALYNEQFF
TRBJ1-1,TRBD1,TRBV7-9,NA,TGTGCCAGCAGCTTGGACAGGGGAAAGAACACTGAAGCTTTCTTT,CASSLDRGKNTEAFF
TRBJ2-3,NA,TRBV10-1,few,TGCGCCAGGGAGGATTGGGCCGGGGATACGCAGTATTTT,CAREDWAGDTQYF
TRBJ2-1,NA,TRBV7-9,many,TGTGCCAGCAGCCCTCGGGCAGAATCCTACAATGAGCAGTTCTTC,CASSPRAESYNEQFF
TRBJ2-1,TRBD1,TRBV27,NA,TGTGCCAGCAGTTTACTGGGACAGGGGGGCTACAATGAGCAGTTCTTC,CASSLLGQGGYNEQFF
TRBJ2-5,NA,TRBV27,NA,TGTGCCAGCAGTCCATTGCTGGGGGGCCAAGAGACCCAGTACTTC,CASSPLLGGQETQYF
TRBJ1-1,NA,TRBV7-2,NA,TGTGCCAGCAGCCCTACCCCGCTCTACACTGAAGCTTTCTTT,CASSPTPLYTEAFF
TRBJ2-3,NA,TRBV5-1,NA,TGCGCCAGCAGCTTGGAGACTAGTATTCCAGATACGCAGTATTTT,CASSLETSIPDTQYF
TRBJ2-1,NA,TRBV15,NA,TGTGCCACCAGCAGAGTAGGCCAGGGGGGTTACAATGAGCAGTTCTTC,CATSRVGQGGYNEQFF
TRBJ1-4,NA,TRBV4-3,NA,TGCGCCAGCAGCCACCAGAATGAAAAACTGTTTTTT,CASSHQNEKLFF
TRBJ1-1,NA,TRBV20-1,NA,TGCAGTGCTAGCGGTAGCGGGCTCGACACCGAAGCTTTCTTT,CSASGSGLDTEAFF
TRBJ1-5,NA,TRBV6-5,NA,TGTGCCAGCAGATTATATCCTTATAGCAATCAGCCCCAGCATTTT,CASRLYPYSNQPQHF
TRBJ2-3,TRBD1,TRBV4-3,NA,TGCGCCAGCAGCGACTTAGGACAGGGGCAAGGGGCAGATACGCAGTATTTT,CASSDLGQGQGADTQYF
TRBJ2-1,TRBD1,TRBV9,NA,TGTGCCAGCAGCGTTGCGGGACAGGGGGCTTCCTACAATGAGCAGTTCTTC,CASSVAGQGASYNEQFF
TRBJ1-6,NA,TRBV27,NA,TGTGCCAGCAGCAATACCGTGGAACCCCTCCACTTT,CASSNTVEPLHF
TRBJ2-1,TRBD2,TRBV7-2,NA,TGTGCCAGCAGCTCCAGACTAGCGGGAGTTAACTACAATGAGCAGTTCTTC,CASSSRLAGVNYNEQFF